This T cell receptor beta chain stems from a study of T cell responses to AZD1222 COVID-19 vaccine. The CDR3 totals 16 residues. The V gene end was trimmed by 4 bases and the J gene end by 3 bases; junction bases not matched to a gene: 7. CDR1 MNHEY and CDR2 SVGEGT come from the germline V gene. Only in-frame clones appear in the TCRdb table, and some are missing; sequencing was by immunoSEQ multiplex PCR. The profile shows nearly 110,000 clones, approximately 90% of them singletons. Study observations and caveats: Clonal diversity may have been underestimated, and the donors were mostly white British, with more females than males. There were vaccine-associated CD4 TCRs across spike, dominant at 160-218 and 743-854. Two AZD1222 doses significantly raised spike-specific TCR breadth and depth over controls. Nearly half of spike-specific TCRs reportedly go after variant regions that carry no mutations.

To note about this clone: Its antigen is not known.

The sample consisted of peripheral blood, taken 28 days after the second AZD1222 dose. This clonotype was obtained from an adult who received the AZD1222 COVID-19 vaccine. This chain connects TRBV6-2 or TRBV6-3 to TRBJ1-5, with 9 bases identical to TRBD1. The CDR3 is CASSWPGQGLNQPQHF. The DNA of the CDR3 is TGTGCCAGCAGTTGGCCGGGACAGGGTCTCAATCAGCCCCAGCATTTT.